This TCR beta chain came from a study of T cells in Graves' hyperthyroidism and ophthalmopathy. The study left out patients who had uncontrolled infection, other autoimmune disease, pregnancy or lactation. Based on clinical symptoms, serum thyroxine and TRAb, thyroid ultrasound and orbital computed tomography, diagnoses were reached. RNA transcripts were the template for amplifying TCR beta CDR3 regions. The HTBI primer set drove a first-round RT-PCR of the TCR CDR3. TCRdb re-called the multiplex PCR reads with MiXCR, one entry per CDR3 protein. The table records 550,000 to 700,000 distinct CDR3 sequences, 46% of them present only once. This clonotype appeared many times. Sequenced sample: peripheral blood or thyroid tissue (not recorded which). The receptor comes from an adult woman with Graves' disease, either hyperthyroidism or ophthalmopathy (not recorded which).

The CDR3 reads CASFTRELGSEQYF. In DNA, the CDR3 is TGCGCCAGCTTTACCAGGGAGCTTGGGAGCGAGCAGTACTTC. The chain combines TRBV5-1 with TRBJ2-7; perhaps D is TRBD1 or TRBD2 (5 bases each). The germline CDR1 and CDR2 sequences are SGHRS and YFSETQ. Trimming removed 7 bases from V and 6 bases from J, with 20 bases in between. The CDR3 loop spans 14 amino acids.